The 6 T cell receptor beta chains given below trace back to one sample, sequenced in a study of T cells in Graves' hyperthyroidism and ophthalmopathy. The TCR beta CDR3 regions underwent amplification using RNA transcripts as the source. The HTBI primer set served for first-round RT-PCR of the TCR CDR3. TCRdb called the multiplex PCR reads again in MiXCR, with one record for every CDR3 protein. The profile shows approximately 34,000 distinct CDR3 sequences, around 53% of them singletons. Source material: blood. Source of these receptors: a woman aged 40 to 50 with Graves' ophthalmopathy.

This clonotype has a count of ten or more. V and J are TRBV9 and TRBJ2-1, with D perhaps TRBD1 or TRBD2 (5 bases each). This CDR3 is 13 amino acids long. Germline-derived CDR1 and CDR2 are SGDLS and YYNGEE. Trimming stripped 7 bases from V and 6 bases from J, with 14 bases between. CDR3 in DNA: TGTGCCAGCGACCCCTGGGGGAGCAATGAGCAGTTCTTC. This gives the protein CASDPWGSNEQFF.

The CDR3 reads CSARDLRAVSSTQYF. The CDR3 nucleotides are TGCAGTGCTAGAGATCTGAGAGCGGTTAGTTCGACGCAGTATTTT. J is TRBJ2-3 and V is TRBV20-1; weak D call: TRBD2 (5 bases). Germline values: CDR1 DFQATT, CDR2 SNEGSKA (reference sequence). V gave up 0 bases and J gave up 9 bases, with 19 bases separating them. This CDR3 contains 15 residues.

The chain recombines TRBV20-1 with TRBJ1-5; D not resolved. The germline V gene has CDR1 DFQATT and CDR2 SNEGSKA (reference sequence). Trimming took 1 base from V and 5 from J, leaving 6 bases between them. This CDR3 region has 12 residues. CDR3 bases: TGCAGTGCTAGAGCGCGGGATCAGCCCCAGCATTTT. This translates into CSARARDQPQHF.

This clonotype came up once. V is TRBV29-1 and J is TRBJ2-2; D possibly matches TRBD1 or TRBD2 (6 bases each). Germline CDR1 SQVTM, CDR2 ANQGSEA. Trimming took off 8 bases at V and 3 bases at J, with 19 bases between the two ends. This CDR3 is 15 amino acids long. This chain's CDR3 is CSYGGWGADTGELFF. In DNA form, the CDR3 reads TGCAGCTACGGCGGGTGGGGGGCTGACACCGGGGAGCTGTTTTTT.

This clonotype was counted many times. This chain links TRBV3-1 with TRBJ2-7, with unresolved D. The V end lost 6 bases, the J end lost 0 bases, and 9 bases lay between the germline ends. Germline V CDR1 and CDR2: LGHDT, YNNKEL (reference sequence). The CDR3 has 13 amino acids. In nucleotides, the CDR3 is TGTGCCAGCAGGGACCCATACTCCTACGAGCAGTACTTC. Amino acids: CASRDPYSYEQYF.

The V call is TRBV5-1, the J call TRBJ2-1, with D maybe TRBD2 (6 bases). Trimming left V 1 base short and J 5 bases short, with 13 bases between. The CDR3 contains 15 residues. CDR1 SGHRS and CDR2 YFSETQ come from the germline V gene. This chain's CDR3 is CASSLISRGDNEQFF. The CDR3 DNA reads as TGCGCCAGCAGCTTGATCTCTCGCGGGGACAATGAGCAGTTCTTC.